The 22 T cell receptor beta chains presented below share a single source sample, sequenced in a study of siplizumab effects on memory and regulatory T cells. Measured with immunoSEQ multiplex PCR; TCRdb has only the in-frame clones, and not every one. This sample has tens of thousands of clones, with 95% to 98% found just once. Sequenced: naive CD8+ T cells sorted from blood. The receptors here all came from a human donor in good health.

This clone was counted a single time. The V call is TRBV6-1, the J call TRBJ2-1; 10 positions agree with TRBD2. This CDR3 has 15 residues. The ends lost 2 bases at V and 8 bases at J; junction bases unmatched: 6. Germline V gene lookup returns CDR1 MNHNS and CDR2 SASEGT. CDR3 nucleotides: TGTGCCAGCAGTGAATCGGCTAGCGGGAGCCATGAGCAGTTCTTC. Encoded protein: CASSESASGSHEQFF.

The V and J genes are TRBV9 and TRBJ1-2; 9 nucleotides match TRBD1. Unmatched junction bases numbered 6, after V lost 4 bases and J lost 8 bases. This CDR3 spans 13 amino acids. Germline V gene lookup returns CDR1 SGDLS and CDR2 YYNGEE. For the CDR3, the DNA is TGTGCCAGCAGCAAACAGGGGGCCGAAGGCTACACCTTC. Translated: CASSKQGAEGYTF.

The rearrangement joins TRBV4-1 to TRBJ2-3; 13 bases line up with TRBD2. J was trimmed by 1 base and V by 3 bases; bases with no gene match: 4. Germline V gives CDR1 MGHRA, CDR2 YSYEKL. The CDR3 sequence is 17 residues long. The CDR3 nucleotides are TGCGCCAGCAGCCACTTTACTAGCGGGAGGGGCACAGATACGCAGTATTTT. Translating it yields CASSHFTSGRGTDTQYF.

The chain recombines TRBV28 with TRBJ2-3; the match to TRBD2 covers 9 bases. Trimming took 2 bases from V and 2 from J; bases not matched to a gene: 17. The CDR3 runs 20 residues. Germline CDR1 reads MDHEN; CDR2 reads SYDVKM. Written as DNA, the CDR3 is TGTGCCAGCAGTTTAAACCCCCAGGTGTGGAGCGGGAGGAACACAGATACGCAGTATTTT. Translated, it gives CASSLNPQVWSGRNTDTQYF.

The V gene is TRBV2, the J gene TRBJ2-1, with D possibly TRBD2 on 6 matching bases. CDR1 is SNHLY and CDR2 is FYNNEI in the germline V gene. The CDR3 runs to 16 residues. V lost 4 bases, J lost 6 bases, and 19 bases lay in between. In DNA form, the CDR3 reads TGTGCCAGCAGTGGGGGACTCCGCCAGAGTCGCAATGAGCAGTTCTTC. Translated, it gives CASSGGLRQSRNEQFF. Variable domain in full (rest from reference TRBV2 and TRBJ2-1): EPEVTQTPSHQVTQMGQEVILRCVPISNHLYFYWYRQILGQKVEFLVSFYNNEISEKSEIFDDQFSVERPDGSNFTLKIRSTKLEDSAMYFCASSGGLRQSRNEQFFGPGTRLTVL.

The gene calls are TRBV15 and TRBJ2-7; the D gene is possibly TRBD1 (7 bases). The germline gives CDR1 LNHNV, CDR2 YYDKDF (reference sequence). The ends were cut back, 5 bases at V and 3 bases at J, with 11 bases in the middle. The CDR3 covers 13 residues. The CDR3 is CATSGRDSYEQYF. The CDR3 region has the DNA TGTGCCACCAGCGGGCGGGACAGCTACGAGCAGTACTTC.

The chain links TRBV5-1 to TRBJ1-2; D is ambiguous. The CDR3 is 13 residues long. V was cut by 0 bases and J by 4 bases, with 7 bases left in between. CDR1 is SGHRS, CDR2 YFSETQ, per germline. The CDR3 is CASSLEQFYGYTF. CDR3 nucleotide sequence: TGCGCCAGCAGCTTGGAACAGTTCTATGGCTACACCTTC.

The chain combines TRBV4-1 with TRBJ2-7; D call uncertain. The CDR3 runs 12 residues. Germline V gene lookup returns CDR1 MGHRA and CDR2 YSYEKL. V dropped 1 base and J dropped 3 bases, with 4 bases sitting between them. The CDR3 region has the DNA TGCGCCAGCAGCCAAGGGAGCTACGAGCAGTACTTC. Translating gives CASSQGSYEQYF.

The chain couples TRBV5-1 to TRBJ2-3; TRBD2 aligns across 7 bases. V lost 1 base, J lost 4 bases, and 0 bases stayed unmatched. The CDR3 length is 13 residues. CDR1 and CDR2 from the germline V gene are SGHRS and YFSETQ. The CDR3 DNA reads as TGCGCCAGCAGCTTGACTAGCGCAGATACGCAGTATTTT. Amino acid sequence: CASSLTSADTQYF.

The chain links TRBV2 to TRBJ1-1; D is ambiguous. V was trimmed by 2 bases and J by 7 bases, leaving 8 bases between them. Germline lookup yields CDR1 SNHLY and CDR2 FYNNEI. This CDR3 region has 12 residues. CDR3 residues: CASSERAIEAFF. In nucleotides, the CDR3 is TGTGCCAGCAGTGAAAGGGCCATTGAAGCTTTCTTT.

This sequence joins TRBV4-1 and TRBJ2-7, with D possibly TRBD2 on 6 matching bases. The CDR3 runs 13 residues. V lost 3 bases to trimming and J lost 1 base, with 7 bases between them. In germline, CDR1 is MGHRA, CDR2 YSYEKL. CDR3 sequence: CASSHRESYEQYF. As DNA, the CDR3 is TGCGCCAGCAGCCACCGGGAGTCCTACGAGCAGTACTTC.

The rearrangement joins TRBV15 to TRBJ1-5; D may be TRBD1 (6 bases). The V gene lost 6 bases and the J gene lost 4 bases, with 7 bases spanning the gap. Germline V CDR1 and CDR2: LNHNV, YYDKDF (reference sequence). The CDR3 extends over 12 amino acids. The CDR3 sequence is CATRGGNQPQHF. The CDR3 DNA reads as TGTGCCACCAGAGGGGGAAATCAGCCCCAGCATTTT.

This chain links TRBV4-1 with TRBJ1-1, with D unclear. The CDR3 is 11 residues long. The germline V gene encodes CDR1 MGHRA and CDR2 YSYEKL. The V end was cut by 4 bases, the J end by 7 bases, with 7 bases between. The DNA for the CDR3 is TGCGCCAGCAGCCGTGGAGATGAAGCTTTCTTT. This codes for CASSRGDEAFF.

The V and J genes are TRBV10-3 and TRBJ2-5; D ambiguous. The CDR3 spans 14 residues. In germline, CDR1 is ENHRY, CDR2 SYGVKD. Deletions cut 3 bases from V and 2 bases from J, with 10 bases between. The CDR3 loop reads CAISDPGSQETQYF. Here the CDR3 DNA reads TGTGCCATCAGTGACCCCGGTAGTCAAGAGACCCAGTACTTC.

The chain combines TRBV29-1 with TRBJ2-1, with D possibly being TRBD2 (5 bases). The V gene lost 4 bases and the J gene lost 6 bases, with 13 bases spanning the gap. The CDR3 runs 13 residues. Germline CDR1 SQVTM, CDR2 ANQGSEA. Here the CDR3 reads CSVGASEGNEQFF. The CDR3 DNA sequence: TGCAGCGTTGGGGCTAGTGAGGGCAATGAGCAGTTCTTC.

The J gene is TRBJ2-2, the V gene TRBV9; D unclear. CDR1 and CDR2 (germline): SGDLS, YYNGEE. The CDR3 loop spans 12 amino acids. The germline V and J ends were trimmed by 7 bases and 3 bases, with 7 bases remaining between them. CDR3 sequence reads: CASGKDTGELFF. As DNA, the CDR3 is TGTGCCAGCGGCAAAGACACCGGGGAGCTGTTTTTT.

This chain connects TRBV5-6 to TRBJ2-7, with D tentatively TRBD2 (5 bases). The CDR3 has 14 residues. V lost 3 bases to trimming and J lost 0 bases, with 10 bases between them. Germline V lookup: CDR1 SGHDT, CDR2 YYEEEE. The CDR3 loop reads CASSSPGTSYEQYF. DNA for the CDR3: TGTGCCAGCAGCTCCCCGGGAACCTCCTACGAGCAGTACTTC.

The V call is TRBV28, the J call TRBJ1-5, with 8 bases identical to TRBD1. The CDR3 has 15 amino acids. The germline V gene has CDR1 MDHEN and CDR2 SYDVKM. Trimming took 5 bases from V and 1 from J; bases not matched to a gene: 4. This CDR3 is CASSTGGRSNQPQHF. The DNA for the CDR3 is TGTGCCAGCAGTACAGGGGGAAGAAGCAATCAGCCCCAGCATTTT.

The genes are TRBV15 and TRBJ1-4; 8 bases line up with TRBD1. Trimming cost V 4 bases and J 8 bases; bases outside gene matches: 15. From germline, CDR1 is LNHNV and CDR2 YYDKDF (reference sequence). CDR3 length equals 17 residues. The CDR3 is CATSTRQGALALEKLFF. The CDR3 nucleotides read TGTGCCACCAGCACCAGGCAGGGGGCCCTGGCCCTGGAAAAACTGTTTTTT. The full variable domain, in which reference TRBV15 and TRBJ1-4 provide the parts outside the CDR3, is DAMVIQNPRYQVTQFGKPVTLSCSQTLNHNVMYWYQQKSSQAPKLLFHYYDKDFNNEADTPDNFQSRRPNTSFCFLDIRSPGLGDTAMYLCATSTRQGALALEKLFFGSGTQLSVL.

The chain recombines TRBV11-2 with TRBJ1-1; 8 positions match TRBD1. Trimming at V came to 1 base and at J to 11 bases, leaving 6 bases not matched to a gene. This CDR3 comprises 13 residues. Germline V gene data show CDR1 as SGHAT and CDR2 as FQNNGV. CDR3 in amino acids: CASSLGSDREAFF. The CDR3 bases are TGTGCCAGCAGCTTAGGGTCGGACAGGGAGGCTTTCTTT.

In the case of this clone: The sample contains more than one DNA sequence encoding this CDR3. V is TRBV9 and J is TRBJ2-7; 10 bases agree with TRBD1. The CDR3 has 14 residues. CDR1 is SGDLS and CDR2 is YYNGEE in the germline V gene. V trimming: 0 bases; J trimming: 4 bases; junction bases outside the gene matches: 1. CDR3 sequence: CASSVGQGAYEQYF. CDR3 DNA sequence: TGTGCCAGCAGCGTAGGACAGGGGGCTTACGAGCAGTACTTC.

The chain has TRBV7-6 and TRBJ2-3; no clear D. Deletions cut 3 bases from V and 0 bases from J, with 4 bases between. There are 13 residues in the CDR3. Germline V gives CDR1 SGHVS, CDR2 FNYEAQ. CDR3 sequence: CASSFPSTDTQYF. The CDR3 DNA sequence: TGTGCCAGCAGCTTCCCTAGCACAGATACGCAGTATTTT. The complete variable domain, with remaining parts taken from reference TRBV7-6 and TRBJ2-3, reads GAGVSQSPRYKVTKRGQDVALRCDPISGHVSLYWYRQALGQGPEFLTYFNYEAQQDKSGLPNDRFSAERPEGSISTLTIQRTEQRDSAMYRCASSFPSTDTQYFGPGTRLTVL.